These 24 T cell receptor beta chains originate from one sample sequenced in a study of Graves' ophthalmopathy and Graves' hyperthyroidism. The authors amplified TCR beta CDR3 regions from RNA transcripts. First-round RT-PCR with HTBI primers preceded a second-round multiplex PCR. Using its own MiXCR run on the multiplex PCR reads, TCRdb lists one record per CDR3 protein. The data contain 500,000 to 600,000 distinct CDR3 sequences, under 45% of them singletons. The source material was peripheral blood or thyroid tissue (not recorded which). All receptors come from an adult man with Graves' hyperthyroidism.

This clonotype was found a few times. The gene calls are TRBV29-1 and TRBJ2-2; TRBD1 matches at 8 bases. The CDR3 spans 13 residues. The germline gives CDR1 SQVTM, CDR2 ANQGSEA. Losses at the gene ends were 3 bases for V and 6 bases for J; bases not matched to a gene: 3. In DNA, the CDR3 is TGCAGCGTTGACCCGGACAGGGCCGGGGAGCTGTTTTTT. It is translated as CSVDPDRAGELFF.

The chain uses TRBV29-1 and TRBJ1-2, with D hard to call. This CDR3 contains 17 residues. Trimming cost V 2 bases and J 8 bases, with 27 bases left between them. Germline CDR1 is SQVTM and CDR2 is ANQGSEA. The CDR3 is CSVERQVANLLKGGYTF. CDR3 DNA sequence: TGCAGCGTTGAACGGCAGGTCGCGAATCTTCTCAAGGGCGGCTACACCTTC. Complete variable domain (other parts from reference TRBV29-1 and TRBJ1-2): SAVISQKPSRDICQRGTSLTIQCQVDSQVTMMFWYRQQPGQSLTLIATANQGSEATYESGFVIDKFPISRPNLTFSTLTVSNMSPEDSSIYLCSVERQVANLLKGGYTFGSGTRLTVV.

This clonotype has only one observation. A read error may produce the germline difference seen at one junction end. V usage is TRBV28 and J usage is TRBJ2-5, with 8 bases identical to TRBD2. Germline CDR1 reads MDHEN; CDR2 reads SYDVKM. This CDR3 region has 15 residues. In DNA, the CDR3 is TGTGCCAGCAGCCCCGTAACTAGCGGACAAGAGATCCAGTACTTC. Its translation is CASSPVTSGQEIQYF.

This chain joins TRBV7-2 and TRBJ2-3; TRBD2 matches 10 bases. Losses at the gene ends were 0 bases for V and 6 bases for J; bases not matched to a gene: 9. The CDR3 runs 17 residues. The V gene's germline CDR1 is SGHTA and CDR2 FQGNSA. The CDR3 is CASSLALASGSSDTQYF. The CDR3 nucleotides are TGTGCCAGCAGCTTAGCGTTGGCTAGCGGGAGTTCCGATACGCAGTATTTT. Based on the CDR3 plus reference TRBV7-2 and TRBJ2-3, the full variable domain is GAGVSQSPSNKVTEKGKDVELRCDPISGHTALYWYRQSLGQGLEFLIYFQGNSAPDKSGLPSDRFSAERTGGSVSTLTIQRTQQEDSAVYLCASSLALASGSSDTQYFGPGTRLTVL.

At least ten counts were recorded for this clonotype. The rearrangement uses TRBV20-1 and TRBJ1-2, with D perhaps TRBD1 (5 bases). CDR1 and CDR2 from the germline V gene are DFQATT and SNEGSKA (reference sequence). The CDR3 is made up of 15 amino acids. With 4 bases removed from V and 2 bases from J, the gap between germline ends came to 17 bases. CDR3 loop: CSAIGPTDNNYGYTF. CDR3 bases: TGCAGTGCTATAGGTCCGACAGACAACAACTATGGCTACACCTTC.

This clonotype was recorded at least ten times. The rearrangement links TRBV7-2 to TRBJ2-2; D is possibly TRBD2 (6 bases). This CDR3 spans 16 amino acids. Trimming pared 1 base from V and 6 bases from J, leaving 15 bases between. CDR1 is SGHTA and CDR2 is FQGNSA in the germline V gene. CDR3 in amino acids: CASSLEWEARSGELFF. The CDR3 DNA follows: TGTGCCAGCAGCTTAGAGTGGGAGGCGCGGTCCGGGGAGCTGTTTTTT.

This clonotype was detected many times. The rearrangement joins TRBV6-1 to TRBJ1-2, with 8 nucleotides matching TRBD1. This CDR3 is 15 amino acids long. Germline trimming cut 4 bases from V and 4 bases from J; bases unmatched to any gene: 8. CDR1 and CDR2 (germline): MNHNS, SASEGT. The CDR3 DNA reads TGTGCCAGCAGTGTAGACAGGGGTGGAATCTATGGCTACACCTTC. Translated, it gives CASSVDRGGIYGYTF.

There are a few counts of this clonotype. The chain uses TRBV10-3 and TRBJ1-5; 8 bases agree with TRBD1. Losses at the gene ends were 5 bases for V and 3 bases for J; bases not matched to a gene: 9. The CDR3 length is 16 residues. Looked up from germline, CDR1 is ENHRY and CDR2 is SYGVKD. CDR3 region: CAISRTGLMINQPQHF. DNA for the CDR3: TGTGCCATCAGTCGGACAGGGCTCATGATCAATCAGCCCCAGCATTTT.

The chain recombines TRBV7-9 with TRBJ1-2, with TRBD1 matching over 7 bases. The ends lost 5 bases at V and 4 bases at J; junction bases unmatched: 7. Germline V gene lookup returns CDR1 SEHNR and CDR2 FQNEAQ (reference sequence). CDR3 size: 14 residues. CDR3 protein: CASSPEGQSYGYTF. The CDR3, as DNA: TGTGCCAGCAGCCCCGAGGGACAGTCCTATGGCTACACCTTC.

This clonotype was seen only a few times. V gene TRBV12-3 or TRBV12-4 combines with J gene TRBJ2-7, with D possibly TRBD1 on 7 matching bases. This CDR3 has 14 amino acids. The CDR3 nucleotides are TGTGCTAGTGCTTCGACAGGGACTTTTTACGAGCAGTACTTC. Translation gives CASASTGTFYEQYF.

This clonotype showed up many times. The J gene is TRBJ1-6, the V gene TRBV29-1; no clear D gene. CDR1 and CDR2 (germline): SQVTM, ANQGSEA. V lost 4 bases to trimming and J lost 3 bases, with 7 bases between them. There are 13 residues in the CDR3. The CDR3 bases are TGCAGCGTTGGGACGGACTATAATTCACCCCTCCACTTT. It yields the protein CSVGTDYNSPLHF. The complete variable domain, with remaining parts taken from reference TRBV29-1 and TRBJ1-6, reads SAVISQKPSRDICQRGTSLTIQCQVDSQVTMMFWYRQQPGQSLTLIATANQGSEATYESGFVIDKFPISRPNLTFSTLTVSNMSPEDSSIYLCSVGTDYNSPLHFGNGTRLTVT.

This rearrangement joins TRBV3-1 to TRBJ1-6; D remains unclear. This CDR3 contains 14 residues. The ends were cut back, 5 bases at V and 7 bases at J, with 12 bases in the middle. Germline CDR1 LGHDT, CDR2 YNNKEL (reference sequence). CDR3 nucleotide sequence: TGTGCCAGCAGCAGTACAGCCCGAAATTCACCCCTCCACTTT. This codes for CASSSTARNSPLHF.

For this clonotype: The junction does not match germline at one end; this may be a read error. This chain joins TRBV7-2 and TRBJ2-2; 7 bases are a match to TRBD1. This CDR3 comprises 14 residues. Germline V gives CDR1 SGHTA, CDR2 FQGNSA. CDR3 in amino acids: CASALQGDTGELFF. The CDR3 DNA follows: TGTGCCAGCGCCTTGCAGGGGGACACTGGGGAGCTGTTTTTT. The variable domain in full, with the rest retrieved from reference TRBV7-2 and TRBJ2-2, is GAGVSQSPSNKVTEKGKDVELRCDPISGHTALYWYRQSLGQGLEFLIYFQGNSAPDKSGLPSDRFSAERTGGSVSTLTIQRTQQEDSAVYLCASALQGDTGELFFGEGSRLTVL.

This clonotype was seen ten or more times. J is TRBJ1-6 and V is TRBV20-1; 7 nucleotides line up with TRBD1. Germline V gene data show CDR1 as DFQATT and CDR2 as SNEGSKA (reference sequence). This CDR3 spans 15 amino acids. Trimming removed 2 bases from V and 2 bases from J; junction bases left unmatched: 3. Here the CDR3 DNA reads TGCAGTGCTAGACAGGGGGATACCTATAATTCACCCCTCCACTTT. Amino acid sequence: CSARQGDTYNSPLHF.

This clonotype has a handful of counts. The rearrangement links TRBV6-6 to TRBJ2-7; the D is unclear. V gave up 5 bases and J gave up 3 bases, with 14 bases separating them. Looked up from germline, CDR1 is MNHNY and CDR2 is SVGAGI (reference sequence). The CDR3 contains 14 residues. For the CDR3, the DNA is TGTGCCAGCAGTATAGAAACTCCCCTCTACGAGCAGTACTTC. Translated: CASSIETPLYEQYF.

The chain combines TRBV5-4 with TRBJ2-2, with D perhaps being TRBD1 or TRBD2 (5 bases each). Germline V CDR1 and CDR2: SGHNT, YYREEE (reference sequence). The CDR3 is 13 residues long. Deletions cut 0 bases from V and 7 bases from J, with 7 bases between. The CDR3 DNA follows: TGTGCCAGCAGCTTGGGTGGGGGCGGGGAGCTGTTTTTT. Translating gives CASSLGGGGELFF.

This clonotype was detected only a few times. The DNA for the CDR3 is TGTGCCAGCAGCCCGCAGGGGACAGGGATGAACGAGCAGTACTTC. Residues: CASSPQGTGMNEQYF. J is TRBJ2-7 and V is TRBV3-1, with 9 positions matching TRBD1. This CDR3 contains 15 residues. J was trimmed by 5 bases and V by 4 bases; bases with no gene match: 9. Germline CDR1 LGHDT, CDR2 YNNKEL (reference sequence).

The J gene is TRBJ2-7, the V gene TRBV7-8; 9 bases line up with TRBD1. The CDR3 consists of 15 residues. V gave up 7 bases and J gave up 6 bases; unmatched junction bases: 13. From germline, CDR1 is SGHVS and CDR2 FQNEAQ. CDR3 sequence (DNA): TGTGCCAGCAACCCAACTCGGGACAGGGAGGGCGAGCAGTACTTC. This sequence encodes CASNPTRDREGEQYF.

As regards this clonotype: Being one base from a much bigger clone, this may be a read error. V gene TRBV12-3 or TRBV12-4 combines with J gene TRBJ1-6, with D perhaps matching TRBD1 (6 bases). There are 15 residues in the CDR3. V lost 8 bases, J lost 1 base, and 12 bases lay in between. The CDR3 coding sequence is TGTGCCAGCGGTCCTACAGGGTCCTATAATTCACCCCTCCACTTT. Its protein is CASGPTGSYNSPLHF.

On this clonotype: A much larger clone lies one base from this, so it may be a read error. This chain joins TRBV3-1 and TRBJ1-6; D remains ambiguous. V was cut by 0 bases and J by 9 bases, with 6 bases left in between. The CDR3 spans 13 residues. Per germline, CDR1 LGHDT and CDR2 YNNKEL (reference sequence). DNA for the CDR3: TGTGCCAGCAGCCAAGATCGCAGTTCACCCCTCCACTTT. Its protein product is CASSQDRSSPLHF.

This clonotype was picked up many times. This chain uses TRBV6-1 with TRBJ1-5, with D unresolved. The V gene lost 4 bases and the J gene lost 2 bases, with 9 bases spanning the gap. There are 14 residues in the CDR3. Germline assignment: CDR1 MNHNS and CDR2 SASEGT. The CDR3 DNA reads as TGTGCCAGCAGTGGGCTCCCGGGCAATCAGCCCCAGCATTTT. It translates to CASSGLPGNQPQHF.

CDR3 protein: CASSYGVIGTEAFF. DNA of the CDR3: TGTGCCAGCAGTTACGGGGTAATCGGCACTGAAGCTTTCTTT. The chain has TRBV6-6 and TRBJ1-1; D uncertain. Germline CDR1 MNHNY, CDR2 SVGAGI (reference sequence). The CDR3 consists of 14 residues. V was shortened by 2 bases and J by 4 bases, with 11 bases between the two germline ends.

The CDR3 region is CASRPGQGVSTGELFF. The CDR3 DNA reads as TGTGCCAGCAGACCGGGACAGGGGGTTTCCACCGGGGAGCTGTTTTTT. The chain uses TRBV27 and TRBJ2-2, with 11 bases identical to TRBD1. The V gene end was trimmed by 6 bases and the J gene end by 4 bases; junction bases not matched to a gene: 7. Germline values: CDR1 MNHEY, CDR2 SMNVEV (reference sequence). The length of the CDR3 is 16 residues.

This clonotype was detected a few times. This chain joins TRBV18 and TRBJ2-5; 7 nucleotides match TRBD2. The CDR3 runs 15 residues. Germline-derived CDR1 and CDR2 are KGHSH and LQKENI. The V and J ends lost 3 bases and 2 bases, in that order; junction bases with no gene match: 6. CDR3: CASSPALADQETQYF. CDR3 bases: TGTGCCAGCTCACCGGCCCTAGCGGATCAAGAGACCCAGTACTTC.